These T cell receptor beta chains were read from a single sample in a study of cytomegalovirus exposure and HLA in healthy donors. Sequenced by immunoSEQ multiplex PCR; TCRdb stores in-frame clones only, minus some. Among around 200,000 clones, roughly 83% were seen once, and the ten largest hold 2% to 2.5%. Sequences were obtained from PBMCs. These receptors originate from a woman in her 50s in good health and CMV-seronegative. Each CDR3 is given with its conserved first and last residue. The D gene is left open where the match is weak. Not all rows give a size; the values are once, few, many and, for expanded clones, a class.

cdr3_nt	cdr3_aa	j_call	v_call	d_call	clone_size
TGTGCCACCAGCCCACCCCCCGGGACAGGGGTTCAGCCCCAGCATTTT	CATSPPPGTGVQPQHF	TRBJ1-5	TRBV15	TRBD1	.
TGTGCCAGCAGCCAAGAGCGCGGGAGCTCCTACGAGCAGTACTTC	CASSQERGSSYEQYF	TRBJ2-7	TRBV14	TRBD2	.
TGCGCCAGCAGCTTGACAGGGGTGAGTGGTACGCAGTATTTT	CASSLTGVSGTQYF	TRBJ2-3	TRBV5-1	TRBD1	.
TGTGCCAGCAGCTTGGGAGGGGCTGATAATTCACCCCTCCACTTT	CASSLGGADNSPLHF	TRBJ1-6	TRBV7-9	.	.
TGCGCCAGCAGCCAAGAACTTCGGGGGGGGACCTACGAGCAGTACTTC	CASSQELRGGTYEQYF	TRBJ2-7	TRBV4-1	TRBD2	.
TGTGCCAGCAGTTTAGGGCCCTTATCGTTCTTC	CASSLGPLSFF	TRBJ2-1	TRBV28	.	.
TGTGCCAGCTCACCAGGGGGGGGGCGCGATGGAAACACCATATATTTT	CASSPGGGRDGNTIYF	TRBJ1-3	TRBV18	.	.
TGTGCCAGCAGCTTTCGCCAGGGTTTCACCGGGGAGCTGTTTTTT	CASSFRQGFTGELFF	TRBJ2-2	TRBV5-6	.	.
TGTGCCAGCAGGCGGAACAGGGGCCGTGGGGAAAAACTGTTTTTT	CASRRNRGRGEKLFF	TRBJ1-4	TRBV7-2	TRBD1	.
TGTGCCAGCTCACCATCCCTAGCGGGATGGACAGGGGGAGATACGCAGTATTTT	CASSPSLAGWTGGDTQYF	TRBJ2-3	TRBV18	.	.
TGTGCCAGCAGCATCCACTTTGCTAGCGGGGCTAACAATGAGCAGTTCTTC	CASSIHFASGANNEQFF	TRBJ2-1	TRBV7-6	TRBD2	few
TGTGCCACCGTTCCGGGACACAACTACAATGAGCAGTTCTTC	CATVPGHNYNEQFF	TRBJ2-1	TRBV15	.	once
TGTGCCAGCAGTGTACCGGGACAGGGGGCCTATCGCAATCAGCCCCAGCATTTT	CASSVPGQGAYRNQPQHF	TRBJ1-5	TRBV6-1	TRBD1	.
TGTGCCAGCAGTTTACCAACTAGCGGGAGGGCCCGGAACACCGGGGAGCTGTTTTTT	CASSLPTSGRARNTGELFF	TRBJ2-2	TRBV28	TRBD2	few
TGTGCCAGCAGCCAAGATACGATCAGGGCAGGGGAATCCGGGGAGCTGTTTTTT	CASSQDTIRAGESGELFF	TRBJ2-2	TRBV14	.	few
TGTGCCAGCAGTCCCGGGACTCCGAACACCGGGGAGCTGTTTTTT	CASSPGTPNTGELFF	TRBJ2-2	TRBV7-3	.	.
TGTGCCAGCAGCCCTGGCCCTAGCGGAAATGAGCAGTTCTTC	CASSPGPSGNEQFF	TRBJ2-1	TRBV6-6	TRBD2	once
TGTGCCATCAGAGGGACAGGCCTCAATCAGCCCCAGCATTTT	CAIRGTGLNQPQHF	TRBJ1-5	TRBV10-3	TRBD1	.
TGTGCCAGCAGCGTGGGAGGGCAGGACTCCTACAATGAGCAGTTCTTC	CASSVGGQDSYNEQFF	TRBJ2-1	TRBV9	TRBD2	.
TGCAGCGCCGGGACAGGGGTGAGGGAGCAGTACTTC	CSAGTGVREQYF	TRBJ2-7	TRBV29-1	TRBD1	.
TGTGCCACCAGCAGAGCCGGGACAGGGAAGTACGAGCAGTACTTC	CATSRAGTGKYEQYF	TRBJ2-7	TRBV15	TRBD1	.
TGTGCCAGCAGCTTGGACAGGCTCTCCGGCTACACCTTC	CASSLDRLSGYTF	TRBJ1-2	TRBV5-5	.	.
TGTGCCAGCAGCCAAGATATGAGGGAAGGGCAGTACTTC	CASSQDMREGQYF	TRBJ2-7	TRBV14	.	.
TGTGCCAGCAGCTTAACGGCGGGAGGTAACTACAATGAGCAGTTCTTC	CASSLTAGGNYNEQFF	TRBJ2-1	TRBV11-2	TRBD2	.
TGTGCCAGCAGCGGAGGGGGACAGTTCGGGTCCGAGCAGTACTTC	CASSGGGQFGSEQYF	TRBJ2-7	TRBV7-2	.	.
TGTGCCAGCAATAGGGGATCCTATGGCTACACCTTC	CASNRGSYGYTF	TRBJ1-2	TRBV28	.	.
TGTGCCAGCAGTTCACTCTCCGAGGGCAACCAAGAGACCCAGTACTTC	CASSSLSEGNQETQYF	TRBJ2-5	TRBV11-1	.	.
TGTGCCAGCAGCTTAGGTAGCCTAGCGGGAGTTGGCGATACGCAGTATTTT	CASSLGSLAGVGDTQYF	TRBJ2-3	TRBV11-2	TRBD2	.
TGTGCCAGCAGTGAAAGGGGCGGTGGCGAGCAGTACTTC	CASSERGGGEQYF	TRBJ2-7	TRBV2	.	.
TGCGCCAGCAGCTTGGGCTTTTCGGGCAATGAGCAGTTCTTC	CASSLGFSGNEQFF	TRBJ2-1	TRBV5-1	.	.
TGTGCCAGCTCACCGGGGGGATTGGGGACGCCCAATGAGCAGTTCTTC	CASSPGGLGTPNEQFF	TRBJ2-1	TRBV18	.	.
TGCAGCCCTGGGGGGCGGGAGGGGAATGAGCAGTTCTTC	CSPGGREGNEQFF	TRBJ2-1	TRBV29-1	TRBD2	.
TGTGCCAGCAGTTCCCAGACAGGGGGCCTAGCCAAAAACATTCAGTACTTC	CASSSQTGGLAKNIQYF	TRBJ2-4	TRBV28	TRBD1	.
TGCGCCAGCAGCATAGGGGGGGAATGGAATCAGCCCCAGCATTTT	CASSIGGEWNQPQHF	TRBJ1-5	TRBV5-1	.	.
TGCAGTGCTCCGAGCGGGGGGCCCCAGCATTTT	CSAPSGGPQHF	TRBJ1-5	TRBV20-1	.	once
TGTGCCAGCAGCTTGTCGCCCCTCGGGAAAGGAGAGCAGTACTTC	CASSLSPLGKGEQYF	TRBJ2-7	TRBV5-6	.	.
TGTGCCAGCAGTGCAAGACAGGGGGCGCGCGAAAAACTGTTTTTT	CASSARQGAREKLFF	TRBJ1-4	TRBV28	TRBD1	.
TGTGCCAGCAGCCTGACAGCAACTAATGAAAAACTGTTTTTT	CASSLTATNEKLFF	TRBJ1-4	TRBV28	.	.
TGTGCCAGCACCAGGACTGGGACAGGGAATGGCTACACCTTC	CASTRTGTGNGYTF	TRBJ1-2	TRBV11-2	TRBD1	few
TGTGCCAGCAGCCCCCTAGGGCAGGGGGACACCGGGGAGCTGTTTTTT	CASSPLGQGDTGELFF	TRBJ2-2	TRBV7-6	TRBD1	.
TGTGCCAGCAGCCTACGGACGACGGTAGGGGGTGAAAAACTGTTTTTT	CASSLRTTVGGEKLFF	TRBJ1-4	TRBV5-5	.	.
TGCGCCAGCAGCCAAGGGGACAGGGGGCGTTTTGAGGAAAAACTGTTTTTT	CASSQGDRGRFEEKLFF	TRBJ1-4	TRBV4-3	TRBD1	few